This T cell receptor (beta chain) was recorded in a study of CD8 T cells in ankylosing spondylitis. Study observations and caveats: Characteristic of ankylosing spondylitis blood, it appeared, was a TCR beta motif comprising about eight highly homologous variants.

This clonotype was counted ten times or more. The antigen is undetermined. Deletions cut 5 bases from V and 4 bases from J, with 13 bases between. This CDR3 contains 14 residues. TCRdb re-analysed the 5' RACE reads in MiXCR, keeping a single row per CDR3 protein. This sample has 100,000 or so distinct CDR3 sequences, with approximately 9.6% found just once. The receptor comes from a male donor with ankylosing spondylitis. The sample comprised blood, either unsorted or a sorted T cell fraction (not recorded which). This chain uses TRBV12-3 or TRBV12-4 with TRBJ2-3, with D tentatively TRBD1 (5 bases). The CDR3 DNA sequence: TGTGCCAGCAGTCCCTTTCAGGGCGCAGATACGCAGTATTTT. Translated: CASSPFQGADTQYF.